This TCR beta chain was identified in a study of identical twins. Study observations and caveats: Where beta out-of-frame sequences were concerned, excess twin sharing was weaker.

Healthy Caucasians alone served as donors. TCRdb re-derived calls from the 5' RACE reads in MiXCR, one entry per CDR3 protein. Among under 450,000 distinct CDR3 sequences, roughly 20% were seen once, and the ten largest hold 12%. The V gene lost 0 bases and the J gene lost 0 bases, with 19 bases spanning the gap. The CDR3 consists of 19 residues. Germline CDR1 is LNHNV and CDR2 is YYDKDF (reference sequence). At least ten counts were recorded for this clonotype. Its antigen is unknown. This receptor was identified in a man aged 45-60 years in good health. The genes are TRBV15 and TRBJ2-3, with D uncertain. Sequencing input: naive T cells sorted from blood. DNA of the CDR3: TGTGCCACCAGCAGAGATTTGGACCCACTTTCCTATAGCACAGATACGCAGTATTTT. It codes for CATSRDLDPLSYSTDTQYF.